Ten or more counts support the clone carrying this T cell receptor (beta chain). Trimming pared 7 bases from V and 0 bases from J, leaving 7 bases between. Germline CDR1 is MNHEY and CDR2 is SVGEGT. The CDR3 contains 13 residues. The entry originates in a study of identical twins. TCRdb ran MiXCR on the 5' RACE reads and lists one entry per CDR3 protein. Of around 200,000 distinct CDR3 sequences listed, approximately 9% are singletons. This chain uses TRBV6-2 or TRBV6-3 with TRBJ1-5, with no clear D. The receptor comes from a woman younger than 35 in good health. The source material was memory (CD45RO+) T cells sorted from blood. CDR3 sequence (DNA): TGTGCCAGCACTCTTATTAGCAATCAGCCCCAGCATTTT. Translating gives CASTLISNQPQHF.